The 17 T cell receptor beta chains given below trace back to one sample, sequenced in a study of OX40 agonist ivuxolimab in advanced cancers. Profiled with immunoSEQ multiplex PCR; TCRdb holds only in-frame clones, not every one. The top ten hold 1.1% of the sample, which has 55,000 to 80,000 clones, about 88% seen once. The sample here was CD4+ or CD8+ T cells sorted from blood, taken in a trial of the OX40 agonist ivuxolimab. The source of these receptors is an adult with an advanced solid tumor such as melanoma, head and neck, liver or kidney cancer.

The chain links TRBV27 to TRBJ2-7; 14 positions match TRBD2. Germline-derived CDR1 and CDR2 are MNHEY and SMNVEV (reference sequence). CDR3 length: 16 amino acids. The V gene end was trimmed by 5 bases and the J gene end by 6 bases; junction bases not matched to a gene: 9. Here the CDR3 reads CASSLTSGRAGFEQYF. Here the CDR3 DNA reads TGTGCCAGCAGTCTGACTAGCGGGAGGGCTGGGTTCGAGCAGTACTTC.

The chain couples TRBV13 to TRBJ2-1, with TRBD2 matching over 9 bases. Germline V gene data show CDR1 as PRHDT and CDR2 as FYEKMQ (reference sequence). The CDR3 totals 19 residues. Germline trimming cut 4 bases from V and 8 bases from J; bases unmatched to any gene: 21. In DNA, the CDR3 is TGTGCCAGCAGCTACCGGAGGGCTAGCGGAGCGGGAGGCCTTTATGAGCAGTTCTTC. Its protein product is CASSYRRASGAGGLYEQFF.

CDR3 sequence: CAFGTSGGTDTQYF. The DNA of the CDR3 is TGTGCCTTCGGGACTAGCGGGGGCACAGATACGCAGTATTTT. The chain couples TRBV30 to TRBJ2-3, with TRBD2 matching 13 bases. The V segment lost 7 bases and the J segment 1 base; nucleotides outside the gene matches: 2. The CDR3 sequence is 14 residues long. Germline lookup yields CDR1 GTSNPN and CDR2 SVGIG (reference sequence).

The rearrangement joins TRBV5-6 to TRBJ1-2; 8 bases line up with TRBD1. The trim removed 5 bases at V and 4 bases at J, leaving 7 bases unmatched. The length of the CDR3 is 14 residues. CDR1 and CDR2 (germline): SGHDT, YYEEEE. The CDR3 DNA sequence: TGTGCCAGCAGATTACAGGGGGACTTCTATGGCTACACCTTC. Protein product: CASRLQGDFYGYTF.

The V gene is TRBV4-2, the J gene TRBJ2-1, with D possibly being TRBD2 (5 bases). V lost 4 bases and J 4 bases, leaving 14 bases between the germline ends. Looked up from germline, CDR1 is LGHNA and CDR2 is YNFKEQ. The CDR3 is made up of 15 amino acids. As DNA, the CDR3 is TGTGCCAGCAGCCGCCTACTAGGGCGGTACAATGAGCAGTTCTTC. Residues: CASSRLLGRYNEQFF.

The chain has TRBV6-6 and TRBJ2-7, with 8 nucleotides matching TRBD1. The CDR3 extends over 13 amino acids. Germline assignment: CDR1 MNHNY and CDR2 SVGAGI (reference sequence). V trimming: 6 bases; J trimming: 2 bases; junction bases outside the gene matches: 3. The CDR3 DNA follows: TGTGCCAGCAGACACAGGGGGGCCTACGAGCAGTACTTC. It is translated as CASRHRGAYEQYF.

V and J are TRBV6-1 and TRBJ2-4, with D tentatively TRBD1 or TRBD2 (5 bases each). Per the germline V gene, CDR1 is MNHNS and CDR2 is SASEGT. V was shortened by 2 bases and J by 0 bases, with 14 bases between the two germline ends. The CDR3 extends over 17 amino acids. The CDR3: CASSEHGGAVAKNIQYF. The CDR3 nucleotides read TGTGCCAGCAGTGAACATGGGGGTGCGGTAGCCAAAAACATTCAGTACTTC.

CDR3 protein: CASSPGLAGWSQETQYF. In nucleotides, the CDR3 is TGTGCCAGCAGCCCCGGACTAGCGGGATGGAGCCAAGAGACCCAGTACTTC. The chain has TRBV7-7 and TRBJ2-5; 12 nucleotides align to TRBD2. Germline CDR1 is SSHAT and CDR2 is FNYEAQ (reference sequence). Losses at the gene ends were 5 bases for V and 1 base for J; bases not matched to a gene: 8. The CDR3 has 17 residues.

The CDR3 here is CAWTPSSYEQYF. The DNA for the CDR3 is TGTGCCTGGACCCCAAGCTCCTACGAGCAGTACTTC. The chain links TRBV30 to TRBJ2-5; the D is unclear. TRBJ2-7 explains the end of the DNA better; the J call may be wrong. This CDR3 is 12 amino acids long. The germline V gene encodes CDR1 GTSNPN and CDR2 SVGIG (reference sequence).

This chain uses TRBV7-9 with TRBJ2-5, with TRBD2 matching over 10 bases. V dropped 0 bases and J dropped 5; count of bases not matched to a gene: 3. Germline values: CDR1 SEHNR, CDR2 FQNEAQ (reference sequence). The CDR3 sequence is 15 residues long. The CDR3, as DNA: TGTGCCAGCAGCTTAGCTGCTAGCGGGAGCGAGACCCAGTACTTC. Translating it yields CASSLAASGSETQYF.

The chain employs TRBV6-1 and TRBJ1-1; D perhaps matches TRBD1 (5 bases). Trimming took off 0 bases at V and 10 bases at J, with 12 bases between the two ends. CDR1 is MNHNS and CDR2 is SASEGT in the germline V gene. This CDR3 spans 13 amino acids. In nucleotides, the CDR3 is TGTGCCAGCAGTGAAGCGCTTCAGGGTGGAGCTTTCTTT. Translation gives CASSEALQGGAFF.

This chain joins TRBV7-2 and TRBJ2-3, with D perhaps TRBD2 (6 bases). The CDR3 sequence is 16 residues long. V was trimmed by 1 base and J by 0 bases, leaving 11 bases between them. Germline V lookup: CDR1 SGHTA, CDR2 FQGNSA. CDR3 DNA sequence: TGTGCCAGCAGCTTAGGTCCAGCGGGCAGCACAGATACGCAGTATTTT. It specifies CASSLGPAGSTDTQYF.

On this clone itself: This CDR3 is also generated by other DNA sequences in the sample. The J gene is TRBJ2-7, the V gene TRBV25-1, with D perhaps TRBD1 or TRBD2 (5 bases each). Germline V gives CDR1 MGHDK, CDR2 SYGVNS. The CDR3 has 12 residues. V lost 7 bases and J lost 2, with 9 bases in between. In nucleotides, the CDR3 is TGTGCCAGCAAGGGACCCGCCTACGAGCAGTACTTC. Amino acid sequence: CASKGPAYEQYF.

This clone is a singleton in its sample. V is TRBV9 and J is TRBJ1-2; a weak D match, TRBD1 (5 bases). From germline, CDR1 is SGDLS and CDR2 YYNGEE. The CDR3 runs to 13 residues. Trimming pared 3 bases from V and 6 bases from J, leaving 12 bases between. CDR3: CASSGGLSNGYTF. CDR3 nucleotides: TGTGCCAGCAGCGGGGGACTATCCAATGGCTACACCTTC.

This rearrangement joins TRBV7-9 to TRBJ2-5; 10 nucleotides align to TRBD2. CDR1 is SEHNR and CDR2 is FQNEAQ in the germline V gene (reference sequence). Trimming cost V 5 bases and J 0 bases; bases outside gene matches: 6. The CDR3 runs to 16 residues. CDR3 DNA sequence: TGTGCCAGCAGCGCAGAACTAGCGGGACACCAAGAGACCCAGTACTTC. Translation gives CASSAELAGHQETQYF. Supplemented by reference TRBV7-9 and TRBJ2-5, the full variable domain reads DTGVSQNPRHKITKRGQNVTFRCDPISEHNRLYWYRQTLGQGPEFLTYFQNEAQLEKSRLLSDRFSAERPKGSFSTLEIQRTEQGDSAMYLCASSAELAGHQETQYFGPGTRLLVL.

The rearrangement uses TRBV19 and TRBJ1-2; 7 positions match TRBD1. J gave up 4 bases and V 7 bases, and 3 bases lay outside the gene matches. CDR1 is LNHDA, CDR2 SQIVND, per germline (reference sequence). The CDR3 contains 12 residues. The CDR3 sequence is CASTGTVYGYTF. CDR3 in DNA: TGTGCCAGTACCGGGACAGTCTATGGCTACACCTTC.

V and J are TRBV19 and TRBJ1-5; a possible D gene is TRBD1 (6 bases). The germline V gene encodes CDR1 LNHDA and CDR2 SQIVND (reference sequence). Between the trimmed V and J ends, which lost 5 bases and 6 bases, there was a span of 26 bases. The length of the CDR3 is 18 residues. This CDR3 is CASSLGPYRVDLVQPQHF. CDR3 bases: TGTGCCAGTAGTCTCGGCCCCTACAGGGTCGACCTAGTTCAGCCCCAGCATTTT.